This is a list of T cell receptor beta chains from one sample in a study of T-cell memory formation after mild COVID-19. Each CDR3 protein is one row after TCRdb ran MiXCR on the 5' RACE reads. The data contain hundreds of thousands of distinct CDR3 sequences, roughly a quarter of them singletons. Sequencing was done on a sample of PBMCs or a T cell subset sorted from them (not recorded which). All receptors derive from an adult woman who had mild COVID-19 (a few samples of this study predate the infection). Cell type and time point are not known. The CDR3 runs from the conserved cysteine through the conserved F or W. A D gene is named only where the DNA matches it firmly. The listing skips clone size in some rows; elsewhere it reads once, few, many or a size class.

size,J,V,D,DNA,CDR3
.,TRBJ1-2,TRBV27,TRBD1,TGTGCCAGCAGTTTTGACAGGGGTAGCTATGGCTACACCTTC,CASSFDRGSYGYTF
.,TRBJ2-5,TRBV7-3,TRBD2,TGTGCCAGCAGCTCCCTAGCGGGAGAGGGAGAGACCCAGTACTTC,CASSSLAGEGETQYF
many,TRBJ1-1,TRBV7-8,.,TGTGCCAGCAGCTTAGCTGGAGGGGTGAACACTGAAGCTTTCTTT,CASSLAGGVNTEAFF
.,TRBJ1-1,TRBV11-2,.,TGTGCCAGCAGCTTATCAACACGGAGCACTGAAGCTTTCTTT,CASSLSTRSTEAFF
.,TRBJ1-2,TRBV30,.,TGTGCCCTGGGGCTAAAACGGGTAGGCTACACCTTC,CALGLKRVGYTF
.,TRBJ2-5,TRBV4-2,.,TGTGCCAGCAGCCAAGGCGGGGATCAAGAGACCCAGTACTTC,CASSQGGDQETQYF
.,TRBJ2-7,TRBV3-1,.,TGTGCCAGCAGCCAAGGTGCAGGGGAGGCCTACGAGCAGTACTTC,CASSQGAGEAYEQYF
.,TRBJ2-1,TRBV27,.,TGTGCCAGCAGTTTATCCCTAGGAGGGGGTGTTGAGCAGTTCTTC,CASSLSLGGGVEQFF
.,TRBJ2-5,TRBV12-3/TRBV12-4,.,TGTGCCAGCAGTTGGCAGAGCACCCCAAGAGAGACCCAGTACTTC,CASSWQSTPRETQYF
many,TRBJ2-5,TRBV5-1,TRBD2,TGCGCCAGCAGCTTGGAGGTAGCGGGGAGTCAAGAGACCCAGTACTTC,CASSLEVAGSQETQYF
few,TRBJ2-5,TRBV20-1,.,TGCAGCCCCAGGGGAGGGGAGAGAGCGGGAATTGAGACCCAGTACTTC,CSPRGGERAGIETQYF
.,TRBJ2-1,TRBV6-5,TRBD1,TGTGCCAGCAACCCGGGACAGGGGGCAAGTAGGGATGAGCAGTTCTTC,CASNPGQGASRDEQFF
.,TRBJ1-1,TRBV12-3/TRBV12-4,.,TGTGCCAGCAGTTATGGACAGCTTGAAGCTTTCTTT,CASSYGQLEAFF
.,TRBJ2-4,TRBV7-7,.,TGTGCTAGCAGCTTAAGGGCCCGAGGAGGGCAGAACCTAGCCAAAAACATTCAGTACTTC,CASSLRARGGQNLAKNIQYF
few,TRBJ1-2,TRBV5-1,TRBD1,TGCGCCAGCAGCACGGGACAGGCTAACTATGGCTACACCTTC,CASSTGQANYGYTF
few,TRBJ1-2,TRBV24-1,.,TGTGCCACCAGCGCAAGCGGCTCAAAAAGCTATGGCTACACCTTC,CATSASGSKSYGYTF
.,TRBJ2-7,TRBV20-1,TRBD2,TGCAGTGCCCGCTCTCCTCTAGCGGGGGCTTACGAGCAGTACTTC,CSARSPLAGAYEQYF
few,TRBJ2-7,TRBV2,.,TGTGCCAGCAGGGGTCTGTCTTCCTACGAGCAGTACTTC,CASRGLSSYEQYF
.,TRBJ2-3,TRBV6-6,TRBD2,TGTGCCAGCAGTTTTTTAGCGGGGGGAATAGATACGCAGTATTTT,CASSFLAGGIDTQYF
few,TRBJ2-2,TRBV7-6,.,TGTGCCAGCAGCTCTCGTGGGGGGTCCCCCGGGGAGCTGTTTTTT,CASSSRGGSPGELFF
.,TRBJ2-7,TRBV7-3,TRBD1,TGTGCCAGCAGCTTCGGACAGGGGGAAAAGCGGGACCACTACGAGCAGTACTTC,CASSFGQGEKRDHYEQYF
few,TRBJ2-2,TRBV5-1,.,TGCGCCAGCAGCTCGAAAGCGAGACAGTCAGGGTTTGGGGAGCTGTTTTTT,CASSSKARQSGFGELFF
few,TRBJ2-2,TRBV6-6,TRBD2,TGTGCCAGCAGTTCCACTAGCGGGGGCAACACCGGGGAGCTGTTTTTT,CASSSTSGGNTGELFF
few,TRBJ2-2,TRBV24-1,TRBD1,TGTGCCACCAGTGATGCCCCGGGACAGGGGATCAACACCGGGGAGCTGTTTTTT,CATSDAPGQGINTGELFF
.,TRBJ1-4,TRBV29-1,TRBD1,TGCAGCGTTGCCGGGACAGGGGGAACTAATGAAAAACTGTTTTTT,CSVAGTGGTNEKLFF
few,TRBJ2-1,TRBV5-6,.,TGTGCCAGCAGCTTGGTGGGCGACAGTGAGCAGTTCTTC,CASSLVGDSEQFF
.,TRBJ2-1,TRBV4-1,.,TGCGCCAGCAGCCAAGAACGGGGAAGGGTGGGTTACAATGAGCAGTTCTTC,CASSQERGRVGYNEQFF
few,TRBJ1-3,TRBV6-5,.,TGTGCCAGCCGAGCGACAGGCTCTGGAAACACCATATATTTT,CASRATGSGNTIYF
few,TRBJ2-7,TRBV15,.,TGTGCCACCAGCAGAGATATAGGGGATCCCTACGAGCAGTACTTC,CATSRDIGDPYEQYF
few,TRBJ2-4,TRBV20-1,.,TGCAGTGCGAGGGAAAGTGTTGGGTACATTCAGTACTTC,CSARESVGYIQYF
few,TRBJ1-2,TRBV12-3/TRBV12-4,.,TGTGCCAGCAGTTTTGGGTCGGCGCACTATGGCTACACCTTC,CASSFGSAHYGYTF
few,TRBJ2-7,TRBV20-1,TRBD2,TGCAGTGCTAGAGCCCCAGCGGGGGGATACGAGCAGTACTTC,CSARAPAGGYEQYF
few,TRBJ2-1,TRBV18,TRBD2,TGTGCCAGCTCACCCGGGACTAGCGGGAGTAGGGATGAGCAGTTCTTC,CASSPGTSGSRDEQFF
few,TRBJ1-1,TRBV7-9,TRBD1,TGTGCCAGCAGCTCTACCCCCGGGACAGGGTCGAACACTGAAGCTTTCTTT,CASSSTPGTGSNTEAFF
few,TRBJ2-7,TRBV7-2,.,TGTGCCTCAAGGGGGTCCTCTCTTTACGAGCAGTACTTC,CASRGSSLYEQYF
few,TRBJ1-1,TRBV12-3/TRBV12-4,.,TGTGCCAGCAGTGGGGGTAGCACTGAAGCTTTCTTT,CASSGGSTEAFF
.,TRBJ2-2,TRBV19,.,TGTGCCAGTAGTATAGCTTTAGGGACAATGAACACCGGGGAGCTGTTTTTT,CASSIALGTMNTGELFF
.,TRBJ1-1,TRBV19,TRBD1,TGTGCCAGTAGCGGACAGGGAGGTACTGAAGCTTTCTTT,CASSGQGGTEAFF
few,TRBJ2-3,TRBV15,TRBD2,TGTGCCACCGAGAGATATCTAGGAGCGGGAGTGATAACAGATACGCAGTATTTT,CATERYLGAGVITDTQYF
few,TRBJ2-7,TRBV7-9,.,TGTGCCAGCAGGTCGGGGGGACAGGACTACGAGCAGTACTTC,CASRSGGQDYEQYF
.,TRBJ2-7,TRBV7-9,TRBD1,TGTGCCAGCAGCTTACGGGACAGCGGAGAGCAGTACTTC,CASSLRDSGEQYF
.,TRBJ2-1,TRBV5-6,TRBD1,TGTGCCAGCAGCTTGGGCCAGGGGGAGTTTAGTGAGCAGTTCTTC,CASSLGQGEFSEQFF
.,TRBJ2-1,TRBV7-9,.,TGTGCCAGCAGCTCAGAGAATTCCGCCCACACTGAGCAGTTCTTC,CASSSENSAHTEQFF
few,TRBJ2-3,TRBV7-3,TRBD1,TGTGCCAGCAGCTTAGGGACAGGGTTTTATCCAGATACGCAGTATTTT,CASSLGTGFYPDTQYF
few,TRBJ1-1,TRBV12-3/TRBV12-4,.,TGTGCCAGCAAACCCCCAATGGGGACACGCTCGATTGAAGCTTTCTTT,CASKPPMGTRSIEAFF
many,TRBJ2-1,TRBV23-1,TRBD2,TGCGCCAGCAGCCCGGGACTAGCCTCCTACAATGAGCAGTTCTTC,CASSPGLASYNEQFF
few,TRBJ2-6,TRBV3-1,.,TGTGCCAGCAGCCCGGACTATCCGGGGGCCAACGTCCTGACTTTC,CASSPDYPGANVLTF
.,TRBJ2-7,TRBV19,.,TGTGCCAGTAGTACTGGACTGCCCAGCCGGGCCGAGCAGTACTTC,CASSTGLPSRAEQYF
.,TRBJ2-5,TRBV6-5,.,TGTGCCAGCAGCCCGGACAGAGAGCTGACCCAGTACTTC,CASSPDRELTQYF
.,TRBJ1-1,TRBV5-1,.,TGCGCCAGCACGGTAGGGGCGGGGACTGAAGCTTTCTTT,CASTVGAGTEAFF
few,TRBJ1-5,TRBV7-8,TRBD1,TGTGCCAGCAGCGGTGGACAGGGGGCAAGTCAGCCCCAGCATTTT,CASSGGQGASQPQHF
.,TRBJ1-2,TRBV7-9,.,TGTGCCAGCAGCTTAGTTGGGTCCCATGGCTACACCTTC,CASSLVGSHGYTF
.,TRBJ1-1,TRBV7-2,.,TGTGCCAGCAGCTTGGCTTACACTGAAGCTTTCTTT,CASSLAYTEAFF